The 24 T cell receptor beta chains below all came from one sample that was sequenced in a study of shared clonotypes between healthy human individuals (TCRdb year 2020). CD8 naive samples consisted of CD45RO-negative cells that were positively selected for CCR7, yielding a CD45RA+CCR7+ population without TemRA cells. Library construction relied on the immunoSEQ multiplex PCR assay. TCRdb limited this immuneACCESS table to in-frame rearrangements with V and J called. A share of clones is missing; checked studies link under half to unresolved V genes, and the rest is unexplained. Present in this sample are 2 million to 2.5 million clones, about 92% of which were seen just once. The ten top clones hold more than 1.5% of the sample. The sample was naive CD8+ T cells from PBMCs. The cell subset or site label of this sample denotes: CD45RA+CCR7+. The receptors stem from a young man in good health. Some clones in this sample may be carry-over from other donors' samples.

This sequence joins TRBV30 and TRBJ2-2, with 8 bases fitting TRBD2. The trim removed 6 bases at V and 7 bases at J, leaving 16 bases unmatched. This CDR3 contains 16 residues. Per the germline V gene, CDR1 is GTSNPN and CDR2 is SVGIG (reference sequence). CDR3 sequence (DNA): TGTGCCTGTGCGGTGATAGCGGGAAGAGGCGGCGGGGAGCTGTTTTTT. It encodes CACAVIAGRGGGELFF.

This clone has only one observation. The CDR3 nucleotides read TGTGCCAGTAGTATACAGGGGTCTAGAAACATTCAGTACTTC. It is translated as CASSIQGSRNIQYF. The rearrangement joins TRBV19 to TRBJ2-4; TRBD1 might be the D (6 bases). CDR1 is LNHDA, CDR2 SQIVND, per germline (reference sequence). Trimming shortened V by 2 bases and J by 6 bases, and 11 bases separated the two germline ends. The length of the CDR3 is 14 residues.

The chain links TRBV7-9 to TRBJ2-7; 9 nucleotides match TRBD2. The CDR3 is 15 residues long. V gave up 5 bases and J gave up 3 bases; unmatched junction bases: 8. The germline V gene has CDR1 SEHNR and CDR2 FQNEAQ (reference sequence). DNA for the CDR3: TGTGCCAGCAGCGGGGGGACTAGCACCAACTACGAGCAGTACTTC. Translating gives CASSGGTSTNYEQYF.

The chain couples TRBV7-9 to TRBJ1-1, with D perhaps TRBD1 (5 bases). V was trimmed by 4 bases and J by 2 bases, leaving 14 bases between them. Per the germline V gene, CDR1 is SEHNR and CDR2 is FQNEAQ (reference sequence). This CDR3 is built from 15 residues. This CDR3 is CASSSGGVGNTEAFF. Written as DNA, the CDR3 is TGTGCCAGCAGCTCCGGAGGGGTGGGAAACACTGAAGCTTTCTTT. Complete variable domain (other parts from reference TRBV7-9 and TRBJ1-1): DTGVSQNPRHKITKRGQNVTFRCDPISEHNRLYWYRQTLGQGPEFLTYFQNEAQLEKSRLLSDRFSAERPKGSFSTLEIQRTEQGDSAMYLCASSSGGVGNTEAFFGQGTRLTVV.

V gene TRBV5-6 combines with J gene TRBJ2-7; 8 positions match TRBD2. The trim removed 1 base at V and 0 bases at J, leaving 6 bases unmatched. Germline CDR1 reads SGHDT; CDR2 reads YYEEEE. The CDR3 loop spans 16 amino acids. In nucleotides, the CDR3 is TGTGCCAGCAGCTTGTGGTCCAGCGGGAGCTCCTACGAGCAGTACTTC. It translates to CASSLWSSGSSYEQYF.

The genes are TRBV4-2 and TRBJ2-3; possible D gene TRBD2, 6 bases. V was pared by 2 bases and J by 2 bases, with 11 bases between. The germline V gene has CDR1 LGHNA and CDR2 YNFKEQ. The CDR3 is 15 residues long. CDR3 amino acids: CASSQLAGLTDTQYF. CDR3 coding DNA: TGTGCCAGCAGCCAACTGGCGGGGCTCACAGATACGCAGTATTTT.

The genes are TRBV27 and TRBJ2-5, with 9 bases aligning to TRBD2. Germline V CDR1 and CDR2: MNHEY, SMNVEV (reference sequence). V lost 6 bases, J lost 7 bases, and 9 bases stayed unmatched. This CDR3 has 14 amino acids. The CDR3 nucleotides are TGTGCCAGCAGCCGAGGTGCGGGAGGGGTGACCCAGTACTTC. Amino acid sequence: CASSRGAGGVTQYF.

The chain carries TRBV27 and TRBJ2-7, with TRBD1 identical over 9 bases. The germline CDR1 and CDR2 sequences are MNHEY and SMNVEV (reference sequence). This CDR3 spans 14 amino acids. After removal of 6 bases from V and 3 bases from J, the junction contained 6 bases not matched to a gene. The chain's CDR3 is CASRRTGDYYEQYF. CDR3 DNA sequence: TGTGCCAGCAGGAGGACAGGGGATTACTACGAGCAGTACTTC.

This chain uses TRBV19 with TRBJ1-1; weak D call: TRBD1 (5 bases). The CDR3 runs to 14 residues. Germline V lookup: CDR1 LNHDA, CDR2 SQIVND (reference sequence). V dropped 5 bases and J dropped 1 base, with 11 bases sitting between them. The CDR3 loop reads CASSPGRGNTEAFF. CDR3 nucleotides: TGTGCCAGTAGTCCGGGACGGGGGAACACTGAAGCTTTCTTT.

The V and J genes are TRBV4-1 and TRBJ1-3; the D is unclear. The CDR3 has 13 amino acids. Germline assignment: CDR1 MGHRA and CDR2 YSYEKL. Trimming cost V 4 bases and J 4 bases, with 8 bases left between them. The CDR3, as DNA: TGCGCCAGCAGCCCCGCGCCCGGAAACACCATATATTTT. The encoded protein is CASSPAPGNTIYF.

The rearrangement uses TRBV6-5 and TRBJ1-5; D remains ambiguous. The CDR3 spans 15 residues. CDR1 and CDR2 from the germline V gene are MNHEY and SVGAGI. V dropped 3 bases and J dropped 5 bases, with 14 bases sitting between them. DNA for the CDR3: TGTGCCAGCAGTTATTTTTTGGGCGACGATCAGCCCCAGCATTTT. This codes for CASSYFLGDDQPQHF.

J is TRBJ2-1 and V is TRBV5-1; 12 positions match TRBD2. This CDR3 is 16 amino acids long. V was clipped by 0 bases and J by 8 bases; unmatched bases: 6. CDR1 is SGHRS and CDR2 is YFSETQ in the germline V gene. The CDR3 coding sequence is TGCGCCAGCAGCTTGGGGACTAGCGGGATCACCCATGAGCAGTTCTTC. It specifies CASSLGTSGITHEQFF.

The chain employs TRBV4-1 and TRBJ2-2; 7 nucleotides agree with TRBD1. Germline assignment: CDR1 MGHRA and CDR2 YSYEKL. With 1 base clipped from V and 4 bases from J, the junction kept 3 bases outside the gene matches. CDR3 length: 15 amino acids. The CDR3 reads CASSQGGGITGELFF. The CDR3 DNA follows: TGCGCCAGCAGCCAAGGAGGGGGCATCACCGGGGAGCTGTTTTTT.

The rearrangement links TRBV5-6 to TRBJ2-2; TRBD1 matches 8 bases. J lost 1 base, V lost 3 bases, and 5 bases had no gene match. Germline loops: CDR1 SGHDT, CDR2 YYEEEE. The CDR3 totals 16 residues. The chain's CDR3 is CASSSPGQGNTGELFF. Written as DNA, the CDR3 is TGTGCCAGCAGCTCGCCTGGACAGGGGAACACCGGGGAGCTGTTTTTT.

V is TRBV7-9 and J is TRBJ2-7, with D perhaps TRBD2 (6 bases). CDR3 length: 15 amino acids. Per the germline V gene, CDR1 is SEHNR and CDR2 is FQNEAQ (reference sequence). Deletions cut 5 bases from V and 1 base from J, with 15 bases between. CDR3 bases: TGTGCCAGCAGCGGTCCGGACGGGGGATCCTACGAGCAGTACTTC. Translating gives CASSGPDGGSYEQYF.

This sequence joins TRBV6-5 and TRBJ1-2; D unresolved. V lost 5 bases and J lost 2, with 12 bases in between. Germline CDR1 MNHEY, CDR2 SVGAGI. The CDR3 runs 14 residues. The CDR3 here is CASSLDGFNYGYTF. CDR3 DNA sequence: TGTGCCAGCAGTCTAGACGGATTCAACTATGGCTACACCTTC.

This clone was observed a single time. This chain links TRBV2 with TRBJ2-1; perhaps TRBD2 as D (6 bases). This CDR3 has 16 amino acids. Germline loops: CDR1 SNHLY, CDR2 FYNNEI. V gave up 4 bases and J gave up 4 bases, with 17 bases separating them. The CDR3 DNA is TGTGCCAGCAGTGGCGGTCGGGAGCTTAGGTACAATGAGCAGTTCTTC. Translation gives CASSGGRELRYNEQFF.

This clone was observed a few times. This chain joins TRBV5-1 and TRBJ1-4; D perhaps matches TRBD1 (5 bases). In germline, CDR1 is SGHRS, CDR2 YFSETQ. Trimming stripped 4 bases from V and 10 bases from J, with 17 bases between. This CDR3 has 14 residues. In DNA form, the CDR3 reads TGCGCCAGCAGCAGATCCGGGGGGACCGGAAAACTGTTTTTT. Translation gives CASSRSGGTGKLFF.

The chain links TRBV5-1 to TRBJ1-2, with 11 bases lining up with TRBD1. Germline CDR1 and CDR2: SGHRS and YFSETQ. CDR3 length equals 14 residues. With V trimmed by 5 bases and J by 10 bases, 10 bases remained unmatched. The CDR3, as DNA: TGCGCCAGCAGATCAGGACAGGGGGCCCCGATCTACACCTTC. This codes for CASRSGQGAPIYTF.

V usage is TRBV7-9 and J usage is TRBJ1-4; 7 bases agree with TRBD1. Germline CDR1 SEHNR, CDR2 FQNEAQ (reference sequence). The ends lost 3 bases at V and 6 bases at J; junction bases unmatched: 1. The CDR3 has 13 amino acids. CDR3 in amino acids: CASSLTGHEKLFF. CDR3 sequence (DNA): TGTGCCAGCAGCTTGACAGGGCATGAAAAACTGTTTTTT.

The chain couples TRBV27 to TRBJ2-1; the D call may be TRBD1 or TRBD2 (6 bases each). The germline gives CDR1 MNHEY, CDR2 SMNVEV (reference sequence). The length of the CDR3 is 14 residues. Trimming shortened V by 8 bases and J by 3 bases, and 14 bases separated the two germline ends. The CDR3 loop reads CASARGRIYNEQFF. As DNA, the CDR3 is TGTGCCAGCGCCCGGGGGCGGATCTACAATGAGCAGTTCTTC.

This clone has a single count. The genes are TRBV27 and TRBJ2-2; D possibly corresponds to TRBD1 (5 bases). Trimming stripped 3 bases from V and 6 bases from J, with 11 bases between. Germline CDR1 MNHEY, CDR2 SMNVEV (reference sequence). The CDR3 runs to 14 residues. This chain's CDR3 is CASSFTGAPGELFF. In nucleotides, the CDR3 is TGTGCCAGCAGTTTTACAGGAGCCCCCGGGGAGCTGTTTTTT.

CDR3 region: CASRDNTNYGYTF. CDR3 DNA sequence: TGTGCCAGTAGGGACAACACTAACTATGGCTACACCTTC. The chain couples TRBV19 to TRBJ1-2; perhaps TRBD1 as D (5 bases). V was trimmed by 6 bases and J by 0 bases, leaving 8 bases between them. The CDR3 contains 13 residues. The germline CDR1 and CDR2 sequences are LNHDA and SQIVND (reference sequence).

The chain is built from TRBV9 and TRBJ1-4; TRBD1 is a possible D gene (5 bases). Germline V lookup: CDR1 SGDLS, CDR2 YYNGEE. The CDR3 covers 14 residues. The V and J ends lost 6 bases and 3 bases respectively, with 12 bases between them. CDR3: CASTAGGPNEKLFF. The DNA of the CDR3 is TGTGCCAGCACCGCGGGGGGTCCTAATGAAAAACTGTTTTTT.